What follows describes a single TCR beta chain. Its antigen remains unknown. Method: immunoSEQ multiplex PCR; TCRdb's copy keeps in-frame clones and lacks some. Here the sample spans about 21,000 clones, about 90% being singletons. This record comes from a study of T cells in narcolepsy. Looking at the study overall: Patients with NT1 or NT2 and healthy control donors were enrolled. Findings and caveats of the study: Some memory CD4+ repertoires had no autoreactive clone sequences.

This CDR3 contains 14 residues. V lost 6 bases and J lost 2; bases outside the gene matches: 9. Germline V CDR1 and CDR2: SQVTM, ANQGSEA. What was sequenced was CD45RA- memory CD4+ T cells from PBMCs. J is TRBJ2-5 and V is TRBV29-1; 7 bases line up with TRBD2. The origin of this receptor is a human donor with narcolepsy. Here the CDR3 DNA reads TGCAGCGTCGGACTCCCGGGAGGTCAAGAGACCCAGTACTTC. This encodes CSVGLPGGQETQYF. The full variable domain, its missing parts supplied by reference TRBV29-1 and TRBJ2-5, is SAVISQKPSRDICQRGTSLTIQCQVDSQVTMMFWYRQQPGQSLTLIATANQGSEATYESGFVIDKFPISRPNLTFSTLTVSNMSPEDSSIYLCSVGLPGGQETQYFGPGTRLLVL.